The clone carrying this TCR beta chain was observed a handful of times. Its antigen is unidentified. Germline V gives CDR1 MDHEN, CDR2 SYDVKM. The CDR3 is made up of 15 amino acids. V was trimmed by 4 bases and J by 2 bases, leaving 12 bases between them. A universal primer binding site was introduced by template switching. The final cDNA contained unique molecular identifiers. A single record per CDR3 protein comes from TCRdb applying MiXCR to the 5' RACE reads. The sample holds about 890,000 distinct CDR3 sequences, approximately 13% seen once. This specimen belongs to a study of identical twins. Study-level findings and limits: Memory repertoires showed no such pattern, whereas abundant cord blood beta clonotypes carried fewer insertions.

This sample also appeared in a second study, on yellow fever vaccine responses in identical twins.

The sequenced sample consisted of PBMCs. The sequence came from a woman under 30 in good health. The V gene is TRBV28, the J gene TRBJ1-5, with D maybe TRBD1 (5 bases). The CDR3 bases are TGTGCCAGCAGTTGGGGGGGTGCTGGCAATCAGCCCCAGCATTTT. Encoded protein: CASSWGGAGNQPQHF.